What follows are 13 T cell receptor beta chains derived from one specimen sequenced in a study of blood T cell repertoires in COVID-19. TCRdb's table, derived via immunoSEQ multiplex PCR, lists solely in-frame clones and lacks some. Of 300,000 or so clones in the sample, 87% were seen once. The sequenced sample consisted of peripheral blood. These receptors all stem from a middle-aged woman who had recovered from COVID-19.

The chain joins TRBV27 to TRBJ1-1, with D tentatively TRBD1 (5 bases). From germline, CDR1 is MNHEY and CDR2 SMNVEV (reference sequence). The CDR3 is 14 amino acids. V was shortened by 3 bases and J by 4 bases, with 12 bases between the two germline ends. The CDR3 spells CASSFSPGFTEAFF. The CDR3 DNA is TGTGCCAGCAGTTTCTCCCCAGGGTTCACTGAAGCTTTCTTT.

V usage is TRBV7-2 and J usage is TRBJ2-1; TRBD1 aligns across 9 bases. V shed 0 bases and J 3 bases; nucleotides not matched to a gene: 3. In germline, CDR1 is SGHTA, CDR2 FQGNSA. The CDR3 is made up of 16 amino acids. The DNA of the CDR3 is TGTGCCAGCAGCTTAGCGTGGGACAGGGACTACAATGAGCAGTTCTTC. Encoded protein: CASSLAWDRDYNEQFF.

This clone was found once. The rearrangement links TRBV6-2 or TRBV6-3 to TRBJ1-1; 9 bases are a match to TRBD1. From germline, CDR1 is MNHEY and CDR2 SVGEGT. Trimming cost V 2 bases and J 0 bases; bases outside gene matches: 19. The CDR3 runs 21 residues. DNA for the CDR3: TGTGCCAGCAGTTACATACCCGGGACAGGGAGGTCGCGCCGGATGAACACTGAAGCTTTCTTT. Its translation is CASSYIPGTGRSRRMNTEAFF.

The CDR3 bases are TGTGCCATCAGTGACTCGGGGGAGACCCAGTACTTC. It yields the protein CAISDSGETQYF. This chain joins TRBV10-3 and TRBJ2-5, with a possible D match to TRBD2 (5 bases). V lost 3 bases and J lost 5, with 7 bases in between. The CDR3 has 12 residues. The germline V gene encodes CDR1 ENHRY and CDR2 SYGVKD.

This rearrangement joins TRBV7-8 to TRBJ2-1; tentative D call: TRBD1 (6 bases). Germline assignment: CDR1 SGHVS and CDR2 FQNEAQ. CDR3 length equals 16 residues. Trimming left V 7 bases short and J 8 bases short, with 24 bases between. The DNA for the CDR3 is TGTGCCAGCACTCCCACCAGGGGTGGCGGGTTGGATGAGCAGTTCTTC. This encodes CASTPTRGGGLDEQFF. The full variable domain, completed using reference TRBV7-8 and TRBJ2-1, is GAGVSQSPRYKVAKRGQDVALRCDPISGHVSLFWYQQALGQGPEFLTYFQNEAQLDKSGLPSDRFFAERPEGSVSTLKIQRTQQEDSAVYLCASTPTRGGGLDEQFFGPGTRLTVL.

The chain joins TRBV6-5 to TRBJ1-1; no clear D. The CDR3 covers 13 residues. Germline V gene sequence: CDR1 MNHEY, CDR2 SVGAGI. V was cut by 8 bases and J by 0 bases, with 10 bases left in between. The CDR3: CASGPRMNTEAFF. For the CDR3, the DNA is TGTGCCAGCGGGCCACGGATGAACACTGAAGCTTTCTTT.

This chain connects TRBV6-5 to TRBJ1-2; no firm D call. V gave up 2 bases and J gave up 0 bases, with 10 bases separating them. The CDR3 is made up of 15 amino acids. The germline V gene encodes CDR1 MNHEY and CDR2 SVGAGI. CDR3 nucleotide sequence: TGTGCCAGCAGTTACGCCTCGAGGACTAACTATGGCTACACCTTC. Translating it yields CASSYASRTNYGYTF.

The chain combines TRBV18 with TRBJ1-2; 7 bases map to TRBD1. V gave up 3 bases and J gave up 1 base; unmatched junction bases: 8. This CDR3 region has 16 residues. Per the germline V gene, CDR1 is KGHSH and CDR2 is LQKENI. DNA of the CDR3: TGTGCCAGCTCACCCCCCGGACAGGCCTTTAACTATGGCTACACCTTC. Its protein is CASSPPGQAFNYGYTF.

The CDR3 DNA sequence: TGTGCCAGCAGCCAAAGCGTCGAAAAACTGTTTTTT. The encoded protein is CASSQSVEKLFF. V usage is TRBV6-2 or TRBV6-3 and J usage is TRBJ1-4; D is uncertain. The length of the CDR3 is 12 residues. With 6 bases removed from V and 8 bases from J, the gap between germline ends came to 10 bases. Germline-derived CDR1 and CDR2 are MNHEY and SVGEGT.

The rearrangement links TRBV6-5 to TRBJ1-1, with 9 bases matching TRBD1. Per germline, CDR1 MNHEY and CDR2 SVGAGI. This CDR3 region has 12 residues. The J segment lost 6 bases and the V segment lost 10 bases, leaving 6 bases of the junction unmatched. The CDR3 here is CATGTGSAEAFF. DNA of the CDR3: TGTGCCACCGGGACAGGGAGCGCTGAAGCTTTCTTT.

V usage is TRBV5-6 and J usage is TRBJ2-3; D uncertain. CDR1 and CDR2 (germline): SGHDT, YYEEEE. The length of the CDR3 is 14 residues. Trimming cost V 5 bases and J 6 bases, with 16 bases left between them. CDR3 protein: CASRAVSLVDTQYF. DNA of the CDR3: TGTGCCAGCAGGGCAGTATCCCTGGTGGATACGCAGTATTTT. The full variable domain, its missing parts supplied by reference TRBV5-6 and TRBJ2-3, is DAGVTQSPTHLIKTRGQQVTLRCSPKSGHDTVSWYQQALGQGPQFIFQYYEEEERQRGNFPDRFSGHQFPNYSSELNVNALLLGDSALYLCASRAVSLVDTQYFGPGTRLTVL.

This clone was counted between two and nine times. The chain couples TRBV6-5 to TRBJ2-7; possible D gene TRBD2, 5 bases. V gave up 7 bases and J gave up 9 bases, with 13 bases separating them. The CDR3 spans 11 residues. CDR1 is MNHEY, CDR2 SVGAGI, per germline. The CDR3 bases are TGTGCCAGCACCTCCGGGGTACGGCAGTACTTC. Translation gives CASTSGVRQYF.

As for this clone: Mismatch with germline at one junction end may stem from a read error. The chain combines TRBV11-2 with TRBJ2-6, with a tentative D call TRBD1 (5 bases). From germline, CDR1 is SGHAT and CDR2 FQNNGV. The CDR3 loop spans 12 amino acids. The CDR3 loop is CASSPTPQAPAF. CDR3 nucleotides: TGTGCCAGCAGCCCGACCCCACAGGCCCCAGCTTTC.